The subject of this entry is one T cell receptor beta chain. This clone was detected only once. Its antigen is currently not known. Base-call qualities are not available, and no considerably larger clone is one nucleotide away. For sequencing of the TCRbeta CDR3 region, genomic DNA was extracted from the sorted cells. The immunoSEQ Assay was used for sequencing of TCRbeta CDR3 regions. As stored in TCRdb, this immuneACCESS dataset retains in-frame rearrangements with V and J assigned. A fraction of the clones does not appear; measured against another copy, unresolved V genes explain less than half of the discrepancy, and the remainder lacks a known reason. This sample gives tens of thousands of clones in total; about nine tenths of them show up just once. The ten biggest clones cover 3.5% to 5% of the sample. The trial excluded patients who had a history of autoimmune disease or who were on systemic immunosuppression. Peripheral blood for TCR sequencing was collected from all dose cohorts at baseline, on cycle 4 day 1, and on cycle 7 day 1. The samples were taken from a phase I, first-in-human, multicenter, open-label dose-escalation trial of ivuxolimab. The trial enrolled adults with locally advanced or metastatic head and neck squamous cell, hepatocellular, melanoma or renal cell carcinoma. Before TCR sequencing, CD4+ and CD8+ T cells were separately sorted from peripheral blood.

This sample was included in a study of OX40 agonist ivuxolimab in advanced cancers. A note on the overall study: Ivuxolimab was a fully human IgG2 agonistic monoclonal antibody targeting the costimulatory receptor OX40 (CD134). Intravenous ivuxolimab was administered to patients every 2 weeks at six dose levels: 0.01, 0.1, 0.3, 1.5, 3 and 10 mg/kg. Of the roughly 52 dose-escalation patients, hepatocellular carcinoma was present in some 19, melanoma in approximately 15, renal cell carcinoma in 9 and head and neck cancer in 9. In the dose-escalation cohort, approximately 80% of patients were male, and the mean age was roughly 56 years with a range of roughly 20 to 80. Patients were allowed to have had prior anti-PD-1, anti-PD-L1 or anti-CTLA-4 therapy, and approximately 40% of the dose-escalation patients had been treated with checkpoint inhibitors. Three dose-escalation patients achieved partial responses, one with hepatocellular carcinoma and two with cutaneous melanoma. Peripheral TCRbeta sequencing aimed to test whether ivuxolimab altered TCR sequence diversity and caused clonal T-cell expansion. The paper covers the monotherapy dose-escalation part of the phase I ivuxolimab trial, which included N ≈ 50 patients.

Reading the germline V gene (reference sequence) gives CDR1 LNHDA and CDR2 SQIVND. Cut back by 5 bases and 1 base, the V and J ends lie 14 bases apart. The CDR3 holds 15 amino acids from the cysteine to the phenylalanine. Of the read, only the CDR3 DNA is kept; its 45 bases are in frame from base 1. The paper's findings and limits, for the study overall: The antigen specificity of the clonally expanded peripheral T cells was not determined. After ivuxolimab, expanded clones were on average more numerous among CD8+ T cells than among CD4+ T cells. Low levels of normalized T-cell clonal expansion were also seen in some nonresponding patients. At doses of 0.1 to 3.0 mg/kg, clonal expansion of both CD4+ and CD8+ blood T cells was observed from baseline to week 6. In partial responders in the 0.1-3.0 mg/kg groups, normalized peripheral clonal expansion was found to be among the lowest, especially among CD8+ T cells.

The chain was built from TRBV19 and TRBJ1-1, and TRBD1 may be the D gene, going by 5 matching bases. The TCR originated in an adult with an advanced solid tumor such as melanoma, head and neck, liver or kidney cancer. The sequenced sample was CD4+ or CD8+ T cells sorted from blood, obtained in a trial of the OX40 agonist ivuxolimab. The CDR3 sequence is CASSPREGANTEAFF. At the DNA level, the sequence is TGTGCCAGTAGTCCCCGGGAAGGGGCGAACACTGAAGCTTTCTTT. The full variable domain, completed from the reference TRBV19 and TRBJ1-1 proteins outside the CDR3, reads DGGITQSPKYLFRKEGQNVTLSCEQNLNHDAMYWYRQDPGQGLRLIYYSQIVNDFQKGDIAEGYSVSREKKESFPLTVTSAQKNPTAFYLCASSPREGANTEAFFGQGTRLTVV.